This TCR beta chain was sequenced for a study of T cells in localized non-small cell lung cancer. V lost 4 bases and J lost 8, with 18 bases in between. CDR1 is SGHDT, CDR2 YYEEEE, per germline. The CDR3 extends over 14 amino acids. The repertoire was sequenced with immunoSEQ multiplex PCR; TCRdb's copy has only in-frame clones and lacks some. Among some 50,000 clones, approximately 80% were seen once, and the ten largest hold approximately 18%. Findings and limits, study-wide: A raised T cell density in blood coincided with lengthier overall survival. Uninvolved nearby lung showed the greatest T cell clonality, exceeding that found in tumor. Across samples, adjacent lung featured a median roughly 50 of the top 100 tumor clones.

This clone was found a few times. The antigen is not known. V and J are TRBV5-6 and TRBJ1-2; D may be TRBD1 (5 bases). The source was peripheral blood mononuclear cells, collected before any cancer treatment. This clonotype was sampled from a man aged 40-75 years with stage III lung adenocarcinoma. The CDR3 sequence is CASSLGGWRDGYTF. The CDR3 bases are TGTGCCAGCAGCCTCGGCGGGTGGCGGGACGGCTACACCTTC.